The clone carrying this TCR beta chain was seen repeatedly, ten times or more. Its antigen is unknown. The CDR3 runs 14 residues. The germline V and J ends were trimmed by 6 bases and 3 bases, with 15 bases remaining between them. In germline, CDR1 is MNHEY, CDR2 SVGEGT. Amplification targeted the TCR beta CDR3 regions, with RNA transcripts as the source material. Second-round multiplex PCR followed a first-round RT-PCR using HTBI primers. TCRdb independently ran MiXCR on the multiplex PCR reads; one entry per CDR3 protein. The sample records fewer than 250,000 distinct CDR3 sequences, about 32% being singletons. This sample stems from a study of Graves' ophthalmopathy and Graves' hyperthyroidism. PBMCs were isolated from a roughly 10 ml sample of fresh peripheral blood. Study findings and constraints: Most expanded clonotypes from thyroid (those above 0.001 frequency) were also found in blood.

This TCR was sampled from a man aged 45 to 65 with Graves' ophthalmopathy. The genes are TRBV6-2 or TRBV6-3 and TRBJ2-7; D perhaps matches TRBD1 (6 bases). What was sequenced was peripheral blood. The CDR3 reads CASSPTGTVYEQYF. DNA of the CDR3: TGTGCCAGCAGCCCCACAGGGACCGTCTACGAGCAGTACTTC.